This TCR beta chain was recorded in a study of blood T cell repertoires in COVID-19. Study-wide background: Samples representing acute and convalescent COVID-19 were sourced from the United States, Italy and Spain.

CDR3 length equals 17 residues. The ends lost 2 bases at V and 2 bases at J; junction bases unmatched: 9. Germline loops: CDR1 MGHDK, CDR2 SYGVNS. Only in-frame clones appear in the TCRdb table, and some are missing; sequencing was by immunoSEQ multiplex PCR. The table has fewer than 250,000 clones, 87% seen once. The receptor comes from a woman in her 30s with acute COVID-19. Input material: PBMCs or T cells enriched from blood (not recorded which). This sequence joins TRBV25-1 and TRBJ2-3, with 8 bases that match TRBD1. DNA for the CDR3: TGTGCCAGCAGTGAACCATCCGGGACAGGCCTCACAGATACGCAGTATTTT. Its translation is CASSEPSGTGLTDTQYF.